The 16 T cell receptor beta chains presented below share a single source sample, sequenced in a study of cytomegalovirus exposure and HLA in healthy donors. The PCR was carried out with 60 Vbeta primers and 13 Jbeta primers. Sequencing was performed with immunoSEQ multiplex PCR; in TCRdb, only in-frame clones are kept and a portion is missing. This table has tens of thousands of clones, less than 85% appearing once. Material for sequencing was PBMCs. The receptor source for this set is a woman aged 50 to 60 in good health and CMV-seronegative.

V usage is TRBV19 and J usage is TRBJ2-1, with 9 bases fitting TRBD2. The CDR3 contains 13 residues. Germline trimming cut 9 bases from V and 4 bases from J; bases unmatched to any gene: 4. Germline V gene lookup returns CDR1 LNHDA and CDR2 SQIVND (reference sequence). CDR3 region: CASGAGGYNEQFF. DNA for the CDR3: TGTGCCAGCGGGGCGGGAGGGTACAATGAGCAGTTCTTC.

This chain uses TRBV2 with TRBJ1-4, with D tentatively TRBD1 (6 bases). Germline assignment: CDR1 SNHLY and CDR2 FYNNEI. V lost 6 bases and J 3 bases, leaving 11 bases between the germline ends. The CDR3 totals 14 residues. This chain's CDR3 is CASSLQGSNEKLFF. The DNA for the CDR3 is TGTGCCAGCAGCCTACAGGGTTCTAATGAAAAACTGTTTTTT.

V is TRBV5-6 and J is TRBJ1-1; D ambiguous. The CDR3 has 12 amino acids. Trimming pared 6 bases from V and 7 bases from J, leaving 13 bases between. Germline CDR1 is SGHDT and CDR2 is YYEEEE. The CDR3 nucleotides read TGTGCCAGCAATGGTGCGAGGCGTGAAGCTTTCTTT. Protein sequence: CASNGARREAFF.

The CDR3 here is CASSKGTGAGETQYF. The CDR3 nucleotides are TGCGCCAGCAGCAAAGGGACAGGGGCTGGGGAGACCCAGTACTTC. The chain links TRBV4-1 to TRBJ2-5, with 10 positions matching TRBD1. CDR3 length: 15 amino acids. The V segment lost 5 bases and the J segment 5 bases; nucleotides outside the gene matches: 8. The germline CDR1 and CDR2 sequences are MGHRA and YSYEKL.

V and J are TRBV5-1 and TRBJ1-2; 7 bases line up with TRBD1. This CDR3 is built from 14 residues. Germline lookup yields CDR1 SGHRS and CDR2 YFSETQ. The ends lost 4 bases at V and 0 bases at J; junction bases unmatched: 3. The CDR3: CASSTGATNYGYTF. CDR3 nucleotide sequence: TGCGCCAGCAGCACAGGGGCAACTAACTATGGCTACACCTTC.

The V gene is TRBV7-8, the J gene TRBJ2-6; 12 bases are shared with TRBD1. CDR1 SGHVS and CDR2 FQNEAQ come from the germline V gene. The V gene end was trimmed by 4 bases and the J gene end by 3 bases; junction bases not matched to a gene: 7. CDR3 length: 18 residues. CDR3 sequence reads: CASSSRDRGLSGANVLTF. CDR3 DNA: TGTGCCAGCAGCTCCCGGGACAGGGGGCTTAGTGGGGCCAACGTCCTGACTTTC.

This chain uses TRBV28 with TRBJ2-1; TRBD1 matches 7 bases. V lost 2 bases, J lost 6 bases, and 10 bases stayed unmatched. This CDR3 is built from 16 residues. Germline V CDR1 and CDR2: MDHEN, SYDVKM. The CDR3 loop reads CASSLPQGEVPNEQFF. CDR3 DNA sequence: TGTGCCAGCAGTTTACCCCAGGGGGAAGTTCCCAATGAGCAGTTCTTC.

This chain joins TRBV7-3 and TRBJ2-2, with D maybe TRBD1 (7 bases). V shed 4 bases and J shed 6 bases, with 15 bases lying between them. Germline assignment: CDR1 SGHTA and CDR2 FQGTGA. There are 15 residues in the CDR3. The CDR3 reads CASSSGGSNPGELFF. CDR3 in DNA: TGTGCCAGCAGCTCAGGGGGGTCTAACCCCGGGGAGCTGTTTTTT.

The gene calls are TRBV11-2 and TRBJ2-5, with a possible D match to TRBD2 (6 bases). Germline-derived CDR1 and CDR2 are SGHAT and FQNNGV. V gave up 8 bases and J gave up 5 bases, with 15 bases separating them. The CDR3 is 13 residues long. The CDR3 reads CASAHGGLETQYF. CDR3 coding DNA: TGTGCCAGCGCCCATGGGGGGTTGGAGACCCAGTACTTC.

This clone occurred once. V gene TRBV5-4 combines with J gene TRBJ2-2, with TRBD1 as a possible D gene (5 bases). The V end lost 3 bases, the J end lost 6 bases, and 12 bases lay between the germline ends. The CDR3 spans 14 residues. Germline V lookup: CDR1 SGHNT, CDR2 YYREEE (reference sequence). The DNA of the CDR3 is TGTGCCAGCAGCTCGCGTACAGGAGCCGGGGAGCTGTTTTTT. Protein: CASSSRTGAGELFF.

V usage is TRBV25-1 and J usage is TRBJ1-4, with a weak D call TRBD1 (5 bases). The germline gives CDR1 MGHDK, CDR2 SYGVNS. CDR3 size: 16 residues. V lost 3 bases and J 9 bases, leaving 20 bases between the germline ends. CDR3 sequence: CASSDRFVSGNKKLFF. The CDR3 coding sequence is TGTGCCAGCAGTGACCGCTTTGTGTCAGGGAATAAAAAACTGTTTTTT.

J is TRBJ2-7 and V is TRBV10-3, with 10 bases matching TRBD1. Germline V gene sequence: CDR1 ENHRY, CDR2 SYGVKD. This CDR3 is built from 15 residues. The V and J ends lost 4 bases and 7 bases, in that order; junction bases with no gene match: 10. The CDR3 reads CAISGAETGGWEQYV. The DNA of the CDR3 is TGTGCCATCAGTGGAGCTGAGACAGGGGGCTGGGAGCAGTACGTC.

The J gene is TRBJ2-2, the V gene TRBV7-2; 12 bases are a match to TRBD2. This CDR3 has 16 residues. Trimming removed 4 bases from V and 3 bases from J; junction bases left unmatched: 3. The germline V gene has CDR1 SGHTA and CDR2 FQGNSA. The DNA of the CDR3 is TGTGCCAGCAGCTCTAGCGGGAGGGGGTACACCGGGGAGCTGTTTTTT. Protein: CASSSSGRGYTGELFF.

V usage is TRBV7-8 and J usage is TRBJ1-2; weak D call: TRBD1 (6 bases). The CDR3 is made up of 14 amino acids. The V and J ends lost 5 bases and 4 bases respectively, with 14 bases between them. Germline V lookup: CDR1 SGHVS, CDR2 FQNEAQ. The CDR3 loop reads CASSLQGRIYGYTF. In DNA, the CDR3 is TGTGCCAGCAGCCTACAGGGACGAATCTATGGCTACACCTTC.

The V call is TRBV9, the J call TRBJ2-3; 10 nucleotides match TRBD2. Germline values: CDR1 SGDLS, CDR2 YYNGEE. Losses at the gene ends were 3 bases for V and 0 bases for J; bases not matched to a gene: 7. The CDR3 runs to 17 residues. CDR3 sequence: CASSGLAGVSSTDTQYF. The DNA of the CDR3 is TGTGCCAGCAGCGGCCTAGCGGGGGTCTCTAGCACAGATACGCAGTATTTT.

This clone was found a few times. The chain combines TRBV6-1 with TRBJ1-1; TRBD1 aligns across 8 bases. The ends lost 7 bases at V and 2 bases at J; junction bases unmatched: 6. Germline-derived CDR1 and CDR2 are MNHNS and SASEGT. CDR3 length: 14 amino acids. CDR3 DNA sequence: TGTGCCAGCACCCTGACAGGGGCAAACACTGAAGCTTTCTTT. Its protein is CASTLTGANTEAFF.